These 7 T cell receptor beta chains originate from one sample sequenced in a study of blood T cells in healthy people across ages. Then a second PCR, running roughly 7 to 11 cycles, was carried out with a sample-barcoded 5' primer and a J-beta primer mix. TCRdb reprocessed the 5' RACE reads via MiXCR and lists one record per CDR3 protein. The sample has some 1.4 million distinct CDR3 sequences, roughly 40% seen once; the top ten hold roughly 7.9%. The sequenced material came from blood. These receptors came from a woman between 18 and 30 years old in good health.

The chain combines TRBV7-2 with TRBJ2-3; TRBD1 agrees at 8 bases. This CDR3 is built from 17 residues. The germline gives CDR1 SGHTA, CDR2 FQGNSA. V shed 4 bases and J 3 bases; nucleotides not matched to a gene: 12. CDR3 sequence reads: CASSSTLTGGITDTQYF. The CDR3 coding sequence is TGTGCCAGCAGCTCCACACTCACAGGGGGGATTACAGATACGCAGTATTTT.

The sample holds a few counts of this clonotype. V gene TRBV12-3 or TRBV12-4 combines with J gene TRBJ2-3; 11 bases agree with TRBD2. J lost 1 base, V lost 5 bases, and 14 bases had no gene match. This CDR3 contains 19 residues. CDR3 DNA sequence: TGTGCCAGCAGTCGAATGACTAGCGGGGAAAAACGGGGCACAGATACGCAGTATTTT. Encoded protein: CASSRMTSGEKRGTDTQYF.

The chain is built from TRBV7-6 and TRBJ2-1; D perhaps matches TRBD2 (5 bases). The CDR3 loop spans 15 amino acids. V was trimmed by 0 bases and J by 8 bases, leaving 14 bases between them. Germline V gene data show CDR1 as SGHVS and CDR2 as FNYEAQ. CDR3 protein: CASSLALVPTDEQFF. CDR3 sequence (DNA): TGTGCCAGCAGCTTAGCACTAGTCCCCACGGATGAGCAGTTCTTC.

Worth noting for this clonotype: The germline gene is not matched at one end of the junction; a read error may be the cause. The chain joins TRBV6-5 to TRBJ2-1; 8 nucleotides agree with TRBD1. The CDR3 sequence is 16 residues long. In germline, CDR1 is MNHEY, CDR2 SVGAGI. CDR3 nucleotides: TGTGCCAGCAGTTACTCACAGGGGGTACCCTACAAGGAGCAGTTCTTC. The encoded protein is CASSYSQGVPYKEQFF.

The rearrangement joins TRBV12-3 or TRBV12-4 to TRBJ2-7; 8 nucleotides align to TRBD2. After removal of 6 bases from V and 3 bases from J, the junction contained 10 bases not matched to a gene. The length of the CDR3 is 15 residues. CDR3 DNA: TGTGCCAGCAGCAATCCTCGGGGGGGGTACTACGAGCAGTACTTC. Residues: CASSNPRGGYYEQYF.

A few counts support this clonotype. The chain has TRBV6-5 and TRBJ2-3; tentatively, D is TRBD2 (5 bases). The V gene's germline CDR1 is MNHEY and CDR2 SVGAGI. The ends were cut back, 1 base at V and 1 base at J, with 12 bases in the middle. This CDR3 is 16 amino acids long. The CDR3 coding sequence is TGTGCCAGCAGTTACTTAGTGCGGGCTGGCACAGATACGCAGTATTTT. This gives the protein CASSYLVRAGTDTQYF.

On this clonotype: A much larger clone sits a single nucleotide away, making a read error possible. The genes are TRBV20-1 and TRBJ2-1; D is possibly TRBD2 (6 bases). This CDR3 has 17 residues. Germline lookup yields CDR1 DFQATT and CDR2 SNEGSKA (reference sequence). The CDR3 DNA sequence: TGCAGTGCGCCGCCTTCAGCGGGTACTAGCTCCTACAATGAGCGGTTCTTC. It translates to CSAPPSAGTSSYNERFF.